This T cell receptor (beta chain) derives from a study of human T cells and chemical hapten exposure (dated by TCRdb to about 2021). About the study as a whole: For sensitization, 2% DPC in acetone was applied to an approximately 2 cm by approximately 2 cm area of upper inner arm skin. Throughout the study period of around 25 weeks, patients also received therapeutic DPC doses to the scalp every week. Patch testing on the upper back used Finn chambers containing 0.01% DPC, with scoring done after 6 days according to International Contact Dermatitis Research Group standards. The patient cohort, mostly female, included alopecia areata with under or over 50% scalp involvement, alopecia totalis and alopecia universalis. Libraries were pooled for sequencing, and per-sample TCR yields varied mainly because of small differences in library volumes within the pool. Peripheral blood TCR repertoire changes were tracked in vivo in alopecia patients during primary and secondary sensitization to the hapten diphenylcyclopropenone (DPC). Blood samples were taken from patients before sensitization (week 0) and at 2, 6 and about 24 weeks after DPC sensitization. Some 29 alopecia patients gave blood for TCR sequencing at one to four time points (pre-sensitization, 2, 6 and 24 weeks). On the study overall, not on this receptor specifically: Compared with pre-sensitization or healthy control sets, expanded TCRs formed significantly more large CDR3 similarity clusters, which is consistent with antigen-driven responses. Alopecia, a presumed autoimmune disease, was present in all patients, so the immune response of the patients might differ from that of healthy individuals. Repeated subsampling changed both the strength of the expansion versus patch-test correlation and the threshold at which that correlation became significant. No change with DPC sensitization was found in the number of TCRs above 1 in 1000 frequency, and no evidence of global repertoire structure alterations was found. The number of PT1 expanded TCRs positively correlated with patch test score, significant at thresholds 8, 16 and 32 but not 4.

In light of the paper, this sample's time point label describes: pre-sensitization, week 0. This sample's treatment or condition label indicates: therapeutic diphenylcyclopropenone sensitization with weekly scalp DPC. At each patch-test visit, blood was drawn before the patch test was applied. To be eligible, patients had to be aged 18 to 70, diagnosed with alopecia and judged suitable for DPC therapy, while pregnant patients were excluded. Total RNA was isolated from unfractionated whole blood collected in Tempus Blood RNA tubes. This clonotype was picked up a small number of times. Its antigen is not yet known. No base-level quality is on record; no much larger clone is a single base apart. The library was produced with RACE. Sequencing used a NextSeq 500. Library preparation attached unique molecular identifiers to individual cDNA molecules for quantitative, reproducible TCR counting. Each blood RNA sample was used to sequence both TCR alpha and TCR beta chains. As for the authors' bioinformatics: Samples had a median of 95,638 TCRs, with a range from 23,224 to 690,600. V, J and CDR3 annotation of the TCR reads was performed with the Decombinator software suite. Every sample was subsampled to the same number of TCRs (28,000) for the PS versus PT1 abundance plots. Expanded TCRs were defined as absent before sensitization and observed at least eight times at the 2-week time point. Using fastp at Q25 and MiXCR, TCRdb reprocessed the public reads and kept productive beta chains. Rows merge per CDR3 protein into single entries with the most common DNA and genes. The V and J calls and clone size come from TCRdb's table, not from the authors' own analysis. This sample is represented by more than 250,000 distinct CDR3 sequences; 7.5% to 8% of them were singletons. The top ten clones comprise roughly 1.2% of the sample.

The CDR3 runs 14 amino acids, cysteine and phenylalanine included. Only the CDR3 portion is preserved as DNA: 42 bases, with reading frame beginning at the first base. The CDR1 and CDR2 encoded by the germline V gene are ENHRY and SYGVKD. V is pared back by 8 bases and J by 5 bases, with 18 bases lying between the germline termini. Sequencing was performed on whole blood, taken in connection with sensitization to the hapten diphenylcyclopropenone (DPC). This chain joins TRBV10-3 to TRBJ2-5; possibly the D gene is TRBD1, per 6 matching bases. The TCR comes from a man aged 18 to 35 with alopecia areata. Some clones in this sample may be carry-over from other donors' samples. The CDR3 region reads CAIGLTGPGETQYF. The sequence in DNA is TGTGCCATCGGTTTAACAGGGCCGGGGGAGACCCAGTACTTC.